This T cell receptor beta chain was retrieved from a study of T cell responses to AZD1222 COVID-19 vaccine. Sequencing used immunoSEQ multiplex PCR; TCRdb keeps in-frame clones, though not all of them. Of about 150,000 clones in the sample, 90% to 95% were seen once. This sequence originates from an adult in good health. This sample comprised peripheral blood, obtained on day 0 of AZD1222 vaccination.

CDR3 bases: TGTGCCAGCAGCCCGGTCCTGGAGGGAGGCCTTGGCACTGAAGCTTTCTTT. As protein: CASSPVLEGGLGTEAFF. The rearrangement uses TRBV5-6 and TRBJ1-1; D gene ambiguous. The length of the CDR3 is 17 residues. Trimming took off 4 bases at V and 4 bases at J, with 23 bases between the two ends. Germline V CDR1 and CDR2: SGHDT, YYEEEE.